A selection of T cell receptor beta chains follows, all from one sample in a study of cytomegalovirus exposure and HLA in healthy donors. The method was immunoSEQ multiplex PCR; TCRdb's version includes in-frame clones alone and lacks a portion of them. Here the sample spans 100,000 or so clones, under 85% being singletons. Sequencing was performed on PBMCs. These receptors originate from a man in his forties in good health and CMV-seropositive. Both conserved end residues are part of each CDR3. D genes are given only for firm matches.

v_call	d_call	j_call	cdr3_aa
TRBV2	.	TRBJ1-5	CASRYSPGQPQHF
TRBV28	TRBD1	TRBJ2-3	CASSFSDRVYDTQYF
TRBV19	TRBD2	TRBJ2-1	CASSPGAGGPFFNEQFF
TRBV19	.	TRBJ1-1	CASRPPSGTEAFF
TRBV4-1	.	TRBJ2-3	CASSQTRVPDTQYF
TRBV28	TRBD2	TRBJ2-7	CASSLGGGTYEQYF
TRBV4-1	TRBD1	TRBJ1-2	CASSSRQGGYGYTF
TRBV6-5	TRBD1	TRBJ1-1	CASLTGATEAFF
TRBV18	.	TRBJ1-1	CASSPREMNTEAFF
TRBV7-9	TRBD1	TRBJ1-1	CSSSLSLGQTALGPTEAFF
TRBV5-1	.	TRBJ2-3	CASSPMVGKPEEGF
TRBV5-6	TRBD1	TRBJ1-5	CASSAIGQGDQPQHF
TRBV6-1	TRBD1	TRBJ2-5	CASSKETGPETQYF
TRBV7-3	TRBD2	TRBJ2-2	CASSSTGLAGGTGELFF
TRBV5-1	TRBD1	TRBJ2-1	CASSEGQSYNEQFF
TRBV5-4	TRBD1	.	CASSVGQDSYEQYF
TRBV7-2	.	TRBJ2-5	CASSPTPLETQYF
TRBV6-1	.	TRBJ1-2	CASIAGTPGGYTF
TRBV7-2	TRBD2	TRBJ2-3	CASQRGATDTQYF
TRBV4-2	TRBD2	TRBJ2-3	CASSQWTSGGTDTQYF
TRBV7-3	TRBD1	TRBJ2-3	CASSRDRGLSDTQYF
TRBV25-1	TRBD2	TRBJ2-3	CASSARTSGGANTQYF
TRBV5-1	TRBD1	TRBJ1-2	CASDTTGTGYGYTF
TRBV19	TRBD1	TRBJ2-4	CASSRAGTGDKNIQYF
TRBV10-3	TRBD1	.	CAIGDRGSYEQYF
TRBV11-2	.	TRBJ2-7	CASSWRFPGAYEQYF
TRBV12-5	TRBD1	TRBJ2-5	CASGNTGGGLETQYF
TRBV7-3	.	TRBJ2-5	CASSAGGQETQYF
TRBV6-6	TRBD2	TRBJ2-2	CASKIAGGNTGELFF
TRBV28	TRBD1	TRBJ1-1	CASSPTGEVTEAFF
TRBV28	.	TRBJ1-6	CASRLQGNNSPLHF
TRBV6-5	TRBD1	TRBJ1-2	CASSHPGGGYTF
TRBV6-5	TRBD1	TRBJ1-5	CASSSDRGSINQPQHF
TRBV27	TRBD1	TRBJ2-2	CASSLGQVRGELFF
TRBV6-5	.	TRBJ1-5	CASRAGHVGSQHF
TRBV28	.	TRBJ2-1	CASSFPTTGDRRTIYNEQFF
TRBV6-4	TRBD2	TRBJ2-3	CASSDHLAGPDTQYF
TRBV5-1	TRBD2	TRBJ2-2	CASSLGSGGPNTGELFF
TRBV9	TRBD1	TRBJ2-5	CASSVVGGIGETQYF
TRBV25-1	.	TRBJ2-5	CASVSPLEGGGETQYF
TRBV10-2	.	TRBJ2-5	CASRGTPTQETQYF
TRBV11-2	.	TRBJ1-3	CASSLALGAGNTIYF
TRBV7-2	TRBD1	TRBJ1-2	CASSLDSGGNYGYTF
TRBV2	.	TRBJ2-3	CASSVRDTQYF
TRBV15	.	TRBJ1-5	CATSRDIQPQHF
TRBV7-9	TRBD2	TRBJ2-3	CASSFLSGGPTDTQYF
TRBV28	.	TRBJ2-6	CASSLGGVGANVLTF
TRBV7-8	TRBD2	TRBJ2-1	CASSLIVAGGNHNEQFF
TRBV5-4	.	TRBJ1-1	CASSFGQLMNTEAFF
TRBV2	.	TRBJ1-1	CASSDSGEVNTEAFF
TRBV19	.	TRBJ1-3	CATSPGSGNTIYF
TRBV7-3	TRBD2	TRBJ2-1	CASSLLAGGYNEQFF
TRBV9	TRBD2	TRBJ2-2	CASSTISAGLNTGELFF
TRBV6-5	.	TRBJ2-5	CASSYSGLPGTQYF
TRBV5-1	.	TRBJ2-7	CASSLVPAGASSYEQYF